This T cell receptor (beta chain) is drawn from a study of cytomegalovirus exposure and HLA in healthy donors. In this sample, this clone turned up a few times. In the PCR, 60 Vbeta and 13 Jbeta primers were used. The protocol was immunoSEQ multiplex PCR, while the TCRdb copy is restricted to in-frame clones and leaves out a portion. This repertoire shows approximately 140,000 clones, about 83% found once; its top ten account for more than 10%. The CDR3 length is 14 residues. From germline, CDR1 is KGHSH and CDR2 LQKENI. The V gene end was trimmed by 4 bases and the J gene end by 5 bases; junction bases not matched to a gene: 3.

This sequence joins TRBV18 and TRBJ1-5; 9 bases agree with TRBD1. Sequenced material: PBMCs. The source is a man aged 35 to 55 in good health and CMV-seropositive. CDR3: CASSRDRVDQPQHF. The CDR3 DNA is TGTGCCAGCTCACGGGACAGGGTCGATCAGCCCCAGCATTTT.